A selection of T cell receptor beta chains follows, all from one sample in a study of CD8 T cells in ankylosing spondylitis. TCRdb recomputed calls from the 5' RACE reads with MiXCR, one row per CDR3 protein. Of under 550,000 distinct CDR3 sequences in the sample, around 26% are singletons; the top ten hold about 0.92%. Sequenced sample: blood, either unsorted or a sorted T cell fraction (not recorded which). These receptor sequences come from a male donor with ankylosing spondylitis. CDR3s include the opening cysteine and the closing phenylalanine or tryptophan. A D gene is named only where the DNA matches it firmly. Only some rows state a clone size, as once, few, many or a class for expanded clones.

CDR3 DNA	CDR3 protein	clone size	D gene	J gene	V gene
TGTGCCAGCAGCTCCCAATACCTAGAGCAGTACTTC	CASSSQYLEQYF	-	-	TRBJ2-7	TRBV11-2
TGTGCCAGCAGCTTGTCAGCGGGGAACAACTACAATGAGCAGTTCTTC	CASSLSAGNNYNEQFF	few	TRBD2	TRBJ2-1	TRBV11-2
TGTGCCAGCGACAGGGGGCTAACAGATACGCAGTATTTT	CASDRGLTDTQYF	-	TRBD1	TRBJ2-3	TRBV12-3/TRBV12-4
TGTGCCAGCAGTGACGGAATTAGCGGGAGATCTGGTGAGCAGTTCTTC	CASSDGISGRSGEQFF	-	TRBD2	TRBJ2-1	TRBV6-4
TGTGCCAGCTGGACCGGTAGCAATCAGCCCCAGCATTTT	CASWTGSNQPQHF	many	-	TRBJ1-5	TRBV2
TGCAGTGCACTAGCGGGAGTTGAGCAGTACTTC	CSALAGVEQYF	-	TRBD2	TRBJ2-7	TRBV20-1
TGTGCCATCAGTGTGGGGGGTCTCGACAATGAGCAGTTCTTC	CAISVGGLDNEQFF	few	-	TRBJ2-1	TRBV10-3
TGTGCCAGCAGCCCTGACAGGGGGCGTATGGAAAAACTGTTTTTT	CASSPDRGRMEKLFF	-	TRBD1	TRBJ1-4	TRBV28
TGCGCCAGCAGCTTGGCATCGTACGTTTGGGGCGAAACTGGAAACACCATATATTTT	CASSLASYVWGETGNTIYF	few	-	TRBJ1-3	TRBV5-1
TGCGCCAGCAGCTTGGTGGGGGCCATCAATCAGCCCCAGCATTTT	CASSLVGAINQPQHF	-	-	TRBJ1-5	TRBV5-1
TGCAGCGTTGAAAGACAGACCTATGGCTACACCTTC	CSVERQTYGYTF	few	-	TRBJ1-2	TRBV29-1
TGTGCCACCTCACCGGCAGGGGTATACACAGATACGCAGTATTTT	CATSPAGVYTDTQYF	few	-	TRBJ2-3	TRBV19
TGCGCCAGCCCATTTTGGGGGACAGACCCCATGTCCAATGAGCAGTTCTTC	CASPFWGTDPMSNEQFF	-	TRBD1	TRBJ2-1	TRBV10-1
TGTGCCAGCAGAGTCGGGGGGAGCACAGATACGCAGTATTTT	CASRVGGSTDTQYF	-	TRBD2	TRBJ2-3	TRBV12-3/TRBV12-4
TGCAGCGGGGGGACGGGACTGAACACTGAAGCTTTCTTT	CSGGTGLNTEAFF	-	-	TRBJ1-1	TRBV29-1
TGTGCCAGCAGCCGGGACTCCCCCCGGGAGCTGTTTTTT	CASSRDSPRELFF	-	-	TRBJ2-2	TRBV12-3/TRBV12-4
TGTGCCAGCAGCCAGGGGACTAGCGCAACCAATGAGCAGTTCTTC	CASSQGTSATNEQFF	few	TRBD2	TRBJ2-1	TRBV3-1
TGCAGCGTTGAAGGCCCAGGCCTAGCGGGAAAGTCCTACGAGCAGTACTTC	CSVEGPGLAGKSYEQYF	few	TRBD2	TRBJ2-7	TRBV29-1
TGTGCCAGCAAATCTAGCGGGAGGTCAGAGACCCAGTACTTC	CASKSSGRSETQYF	-	TRBD2	TRBJ2-5	TRBV6-1
TGCGCCAGCAGAGGCGAGGATGAGCAGTTCTTC	CASRGEDEQFF	few	-	TRBJ2-1	TRBV4-1
TGTGCCAGCAGCCCCTACAGCGGGGATTACAATGAGCAGTTCTTC	CASSPYSGDYNEQFF	-	TRBD2	TRBJ2-1	TRBV14
TGTGCCAGCAGCTTCGCGGACAGGGCAGAGACCCAGTACTTC	CASSFADRAETQYF	-	TRBD1	TRBJ2-5	TRBV28
TGCAGTGCTATTGAACGGGGGCTGAATGGCTACACCTTC	CSAIERGLNGYTF	-	-	TRBJ1-2	TRBV20-1
TGTGCCAGCAGCGGGCCAGGGTACGGCAATCAGCCCCAGCATTTT	CASSGPGYGNQPQHF	few	-	TRBJ1-5	TRBV12-3/TRBV12-4
TGCAGTGCTAGAGATTTTACTTCCCGGGGTGGCTACACCTTC	CSARDFTSRGGYTF	-	-	TRBJ1-2	TRBV20-1
TGTGCCAGCAGCTTAGGGGACAGACTGAATGAAAAACTGTTTTTT	CASSLGDRLNEKLFF	-	TRBD1	TRBJ1-4	TRBV7-9
TGCAGCACTTCTAGTGGGAATGAAAAACTGTTTTTT	CSTSSGNEKLFF	few	-	TRBJ1-4	TRBV29-1
TGCAGTGCTAGAGATGACGGACAGGGCAATCAGCCCCAGCATTTT	CSARDDGQGNQPQHF	few	TRBD1	TRBJ1-5	TRBV20-1
TGTGCCAGCTCAACGGACGACAGGACCGCAGGCTACACCTTC	CASSTDDRTAGYTF	few	-	TRBJ1-2	TRBV18
TGCAGTGCTAGAGATGGGGCGGGATCGTACACAGATACGCAGTATTTT	CSARDGAGSYTDTQYF	few	-	TRBJ2-3	TRBV20-1
TGCAGCGTTGACTGGGGACAGGGCCAAGAGACCCAGTACTTC	CSVDWGQGQETQYF	-	TRBD1	TRBJ2-5	TRBV29-1
TGTGCCAGCAGCAGGGACAGGCCAACTAATGAAAAACTGTTTTTT	CASSRDRPTNEKLFF	few	TRBD1	TRBJ1-4	TRBV5-4